The rows below give T cell receptor beta chains drawn from one sample of a study of T cells in Graves' hyperthyroidism and ophthalmopathy. TCRdb used MiXCR to reprocess the multiplex PCR reads, holding one entry per CDR3 protein. Among around 480,000 distinct CDR3 sequences listed, approximately 15% were seen once. Sequenced material: blood. Receptors originate from a woman between 18 and 29 years old with Graves' hyperthyroidism. Each CDR3 is given with its conserved first and last residue.

j_call: TRBJ2-1; v_call: TRBV20-1; cdr3_aa: CSAAGGGNEQFF
j_call: TRBJ1-1; v_call: TRBV19; cdr3_aa: CASSELYTEAFF
j_call: TRBJ1-1; v_call: TRBV7-2; cdr3_aa: CASSLDPGTNTEAFF
j_call: TRBJ2-4; v_call: TRBV15; cdr3_aa: CATSRAWQGLTLAKNIQYF
j_call: TRBJ2-7; v_call: TRBV25-1; cdr3_aa: CASSEQGWTYEQYF
j_call: TRBJ2-4; v_call: TRBV19; cdr3_aa: CAGSIGDRANIQYF
j_call: TRBJ2-1; v_call: TRBV7-8; cdr3_aa: CASSKSGRSNEQFF
j_call: TRBJ1-5; v_call: TRBV19; cdr3_aa: CASSVDRGNQPQHF
j_call: TRBJ1-6; v_call: TRBV7-2; cdr3_aa: CASSSSGPPNSPLHF
j_call: TRBJ2-3; v_call: TRBV27; cdr3_aa: CASRPTGVGDTQYF
j_call: TRBJ2-3; v_call: TRBV11-3; cdr3_aa: CASSLDWRSKAPDTQYF
j_call: TRBJ1-4; v_call: TRBV5-1; cdr3_aa: CASSFYWTGGNEKLFF
j_call: TRBJ2-2; v_call: TRBV5-1; cdr3_aa: CASTNLPGQPFSGELFF
j_call: TRBJ1-2; v_call: TRBV24-1; cdr3_aa: CATSDDARGYGYTF
j_call: TRBJ2-1; v_call: TRBV3-1; cdr3_aa: CASSLSGTYMYNEQFF
j_call: TRBJ1-3; v_call: TRBV30; cdr3_aa: CAWSSSGNTIYF
j_call: TRBJ2-3; v_call: TRBV9; cdr3_aa: CASSVSPDRGFSTDTQYF
j_call: TRBJ2-3; v_call: TRBV10-3; cdr3_aa: CAIRMDIATDTQYF
j_call: TRBJ2-7; v_call: TRBV6-2/TRBV6-3; cdr3_aa: CASSGTTISYEQYF
j_call: TRBJ2-1; v_call: TRBV19; cdr3_aa: CASQRETSYNEQFF
j_call: TRBJ2-3; v_call: TRBV12-3/TRBV12-4; cdr3_aa: CASSLNWSSGRLRNTQYF
j_call: TRBJ1-2; v_call: TRBV5-1; cdr3_aa: CASSAGPVGGYTF
j_call: TRBJ2-1; v_call: TRBV20-1; cdr3_aa: CSARSPAGGDNEQFF
j_call: TRBJ1-2; v_call: TRBV3-1; cdr3_aa: CASSHPRDRAYGYTF